Listed below are T cell receptor beta chains from one sample, sequenced in a study of cytomegalovirus exposure and HLA in healthy donors. This table comes from immunoSEQ multiplex PCR, and its TCRdb copy is limited to in-frame clones, with some not included. The sample contains about 210,000 clones, roughly 80% of which appear only once. The sample was PBMCs. The source is a young man in good health and CMV-seronegative. Each CDR3 is given with its conserved first and last residue. D genes are given only for firm matches. Clone sizes are given selectively: once, few, many, or a class where the clone is expanded.

v_gene	d_gene	abundance	j_gene	CDR3nt	CDR3aa
TRBV7-9	.	.	TRBJ1-5	TGTTCCAGCAGCTTAGGGCAGGGGAGAGGGCCCCAGCATTTT	CSSSLGQGRGPQHF
TRBV28	TRBD1	.	TRBJ1-6	TGTGCCAGCAGTTCTCTAAGGACAGGGGGGAAGCCCCTCCACTTT	CASSSLRTGGKPLHF
TRBV5-6	.	.	TRBJ1-5	TGTGCCAGCAGCTTGGGGTCGGGGAGTCAGCCCCAGCATTTT	CASSLGSGSQPQHF
TRBV2	.	.	TRBJ2-5	TGTGCCAGTGCCGGGACACGCGAAGAGACCCAGTACTTC	CASAGTREETQYF
TRBV7-9	.	.	TRBJ1-2	TGTGCCAGCAGCCCGAGAGGCAGCTATGGCTACACCTTC	CASSPRGSYGYTF
TRBV19	TRBD1	.	TRBJ1-2	TGTGCCAGTAGCACAACAGGGGGCGACTATGGCTACACCTTC	CASSTTGGDYGYTF
TRBV28	.	.	TRBJ2-6	TGTGCCAGCAGCACAGGGTCTGGGGCCAACGTCCTGACTTTC	CASSTGSGANVLTF
TRBV10-3	.	.	TRBJ1-5	TGTGCCATCAGTGGGGGAGACAGGACCAATCAGCCCCAGCATTTT	CAISGGDRTNQPQHF
TRBV19	.	.	TRBJ2-3	TGTGCCAGTAGTGGTCACGGGGTTTCCAACACAGATACGCAGTATTTT	CASSGHGVSNTDTQYF
TRBV29-1	TRBD2	.	TRBJ2-2	TGCAGCGTTGGGCCTAGCGGGGGCCCGAACACCGGGGAGCTGTTTTTT	CSVGPSGGPNTGELFF
TRBV7-9	TRBD1	.	TRBJ1-4	TGTTCCAGCAGCTTAGCTGGACAGGGAACTAATGAAAAACTGTTTTTT	CSSSLAGQGTNEKLFF
TRBV9	TRBD2	few	TRBJ2-3	TGTGCCAGCAGCGCGGGGACTAGCGGGACAGATACGCAGTATTTT	CASSAGTSGTDTQYF
TRBV4-1	.	.	TRBJ2-1	TGCGCCAGCAGCCAAGATACAGTGAATGAGCAGTTCTTC	CASSQDTVNEQFF
TRBV28	TRBD2	.	TRBJ2-1	TGTGCCACCCTTCCTAGCGGGGGCTACAATGAGCAGTTCTTC	CATLPSGGYNEQFF
TRBV28	.	few	TRBJ1-6	TGTGCCAGCAGCCGTCCCATCGGAGCCTATAATTCACCCCTCCACTTT	CASSRPIGAYNSPLHF
TRBV28	TRBD1	.	TRBJ1-5	TGTGCCAGCGAGGGACAGGGGTTAGGTCAGCCCCAGCATTTT	CASEGQGLGQPQHF
TRBV11-2	TRBD2	.	TRBJ2-1	TGTGCCAGCAGCTCGTTAGCGGGGGGACAATACAATGAGCAGTTCTTC	CASSSLAGGQYNEQFF
TRBV7-8	TRBD1	few	TRBJ1-2	TGTGCCAGCAGCCCGACAGGGTACTATGGCTACACCTTC	CASSPTGYYGYTF
TRBV5-4	TRBD2	.	TRBJ2-4	TGTGCCAGCAGCCTGGGACTAGCGGGGGGTACGGCCAAAAACATTCAGTACTTC	CASSLGLAGGTAKNIQYF
TRBV6-1	TRBD1	.	TRBJ2-2	TGTGCCAGTCCCTACAGGGGTGGGACCGGGGAGCTGTTTTTT	CASPYRGGTGELFF
TRBV6-1	TRBD1	.	TRBJ1-5	TGTGCCAGCAGTGCCGGACAGGGTCCGGGCTCACACCAGCCCCAGCATTTT	CASSAGQGPGSHQPQHF
TRBV2	.	.	TRBJ1-1	TGTGCCAGCAGTGACGACATTCCGACTGAAGCTTTCTTT	CASSDDIPTEAFF
TRBV19	TRBD1	.	TRBJ2-1	TGTGCCAGTAGTTTCCGGGACAGGGATCACAATGAGCAGTTCTTC	CASSFRDRDHNEQFF
TRBV28	.	.	TRBJ2-1	TGTGCCAGCAGTTCTACAGGGCGGCTAAGGCATGAGCAGTTCTTC	CASSSTGRLRHEQFF
TRBV27	TRBD1	.	TRBJ1-4	TGTGCCAGCAGTTTATCGACGCGGGGACAGGGTAGGGAAAAACTGTTTTTT	CASSLSTRGQGREKLFF
TRBV27	TRBD1	.	TRBJ1-2	TGTGCCAGCAGTTTTTTAGGGACAGGGGGTGGCTACACCTTC	CASSFLGTGGGYTF
TRBV5-8	TRBD1	.	TRBJ2-7	TGTGCCAGCACCTTGAGAGGGACAGACAATTCCTACGAGCAGTACTTC	CASTLRGTDNSYEQYF
TRBV13	TRBD1	few	TRBJ1-4	TGTGCCAGCAGTTATTCCGGGACAGGGAGGGAAAAACTGTTTTTT	CASSYSGTGREKLFF
TRBV7-9	TRBD2	.	TRBJ2-3	TGTGCCAGCAGCTTAAACGGGGGGGCAACGACGCAGTATTTT	CASSLNGGATTQYF
TRBV28	.	.	TRBJ1-2	TGTGCCAGCAGTTTATTGACAGCTAACTATGGCTACACCTTC	CASSLLTANYGYTF
TRBV25-1	.	.	TRBJ1-5	TGTGCCAGACAGGGTAATCAGCCCCAGCATTTT	CARQGNQPQHF
TRBV7-8	.	few	TRBJ2-7	TGTGCCAGCAGCGACGGCGGATCCTACGAGCAGTACTTC	CASSDGGSYEQYF
TRBV23-1	TRBD2	.	TRBJ2-1	TGCGCCAGCAGTCAATCGAGAGCCAGCGGGGGGCCGGGATCCTACAATGAGCAGTTCTTC	CASSQSRASGGPGSYNEQFF
TRBV4-1	.	.	TRBJ2-7	TGCGCCAGCAGCCCCCGTGTGGGGCGGGAGCAGTACTTC	CASSPRVGREQYF
TRBV7-2	TRBD2	.	TRBJ2-1	TGTGCCAGCAGCGCGACTAGCGGGGGGGCCTCCTACAATGAGCAGTTCTTC	CASSATSGGASYNEQFF
TRBV6-5	TRBD1	few	TRBJ1-2	TGTGCCAGCAGTTTGTACCCGGGACAGAACTATGGCTACACCTTC	CASSLYPGQNYGYTF
TRBV5-6	TRBD1	.	TRBJ1-2	TGTGCCAGCAGCTGGACAGGGGAGGCCTATGGCTACACCTTC	CASSWTGEAYGYTF
TRBV5-1	TRBD1	.	TRBJ2-7	TGCGCCAGCAGCCTAACACCGGGACAGGGGGCTTACGAGCAGTACTTC	CASSLTPGQGAYEQYF
TRBV11-1	.	.	TRBJ1-1	TGTGCCAGCCGTAGTGGTTCTTTCACTGAAGCTTTCTTT	CASRSGSFTEAFF
TRBV28	.	once	TRBJ2-7	TGTGCCAGCAGCCTCGACAGTAACTACGAGCAGTACTTC	CASSLDSNYEQYF
TRBV28	.	.	TRBJ1-6	TGTGCCAGCAGGACGTGGGGGGGTGCGTCCTATAATTCACCCCTCCACTTT	CASRTWGGASYNSPLHF
TRBV7-9	TRBD1	.	TRBJ2-7	TGTGCCAGCAGCATACAGGGGACCTACGAGCAGTACTTC	CASSIQGTYEQYF
TRBV21-1	.	.	TRBJ2-5	TGTGCCAGCAGCTACCGGGACAGGGGCTCGGCCGAGACCCAGTACTTC	CASSYRDRGSAETQYF
TRBV6-1	.	.	TRBJ2-5	TGTGCCAGCAATCCACAGGGACCGGCGACCCAGTACTTC	CASNPQGPATQYF
TRBV2	.	.	TRBJ1-1	TGTGCCAGCGAGCGGGTGGGGACTGAAGCTTTCTTT	CASERVGTEAFF
TRBV28	TRBD2	.	TRBJ2-1	TGTGCCAGCAGCCGAGGACTAGCGGGTTACAATGAGCAGTTCTTC	CASSRGLAGYNEQFF
TRBV2	TRBD2	.	TRBJ2-2	TGTGCCAGCACCTTCCCTGGGGGACTAGCGGGTCCCGGGGAGCTGTTTTTT	CASTFPGGLAGPGELFF